Presented here are 20 T cell receptor beta chains from one specimen sequenced in a study of blood T cells in healthy people across ages (dated by TCRdb to about 2015). Library preparation used 5' RACE. Sequencing took place on an Illumina HiSeq 2500. A second PCR of roughly 7 to 11 cycles was performed with a sample-barcoded 5' primer and a J-beta primer mix. The public reads were reprocessed in TCRdb via fastp at Q25 and MiXCR, keeping in-frame beta chains. Identical CDR3 protein sequences are pooled into one entry, listed with their most common genes and DNA. The sample table records 2 million or so distinct CDR3 sequences; around 50% of these occur just once. The leading ten clones occupy less than 2.5% of the sample. Sequencing was performed on blood. These receptors were obtained from a middle-aged woman in good health.

This clonotype was observed a handful of times. The chain links TRBV7-9 to TRBJ2-6; 9 nucleotides match TRBD1. The germline CDR1 and CDR2 sequences are SEHNR and FQNEAQ (reference sequence). V shed 4 bases and J 2 bases; nucleotides not matched to a gene: 6. The CDR3 totals 17 residues. CDR3 DNA: TGTGCCAGCAGCTCCCGGGACAGGGAGGCTGGGGCCAACGTCCTGACTTTC. Translated: CASSSRDREAGANVLTF.

This clonotype has a handful of counts. The chain recombines TRBV11-2 with TRBJ2-1; weak D call: TRBD2 (5 bases). The CDR3 loop spans 16 amino acids. Trimming stripped 4 bases from V and 3 bases from J, with 16 bases between. Germline CDR1 and CDR2: SGHAT and FQNNGV. CDR3 in DNA: TGTGCCAGCAGCTCGGGGATGGATAAGGGCTACAATGAGCAGTTCTTC. Translation: CASSSGMDKGYNEQFF.

This chain links TRBV7-8 with TRBJ2-1, with D unclear. Germline V lookup: CDR1 SGHVS, CDR2 FQNEAQ. V was trimmed by 0 bases and J by 3 bases, leaving 9 bases between them. The CDR3 length is 15 residues. The CDR3 bases are TGTGCCAGCAGCTTAGCGTACAGAAACTACAATGAGCAGTTCTTC. Amino acid sequence: CASSLAYRNYNEQFF.

This clonotype was seen a handful of times. The rearrangement links TRBV20-1 to TRBJ2-6; D is unresolved. Per germline, CDR1 DFQATT and CDR2 SNEGSKA (reference sequence). The germline V and J ends were trimmed by 1 base and 12 bases, with 16 bases remaining between them. The CDR3 spans 14 residues. The CDR3 protein is CSARAQQISAVLTF. The DNA of the CDR3 is TGCAGTGCTAGAGCCCAACAAATCTCGGCCGTCCTGACTTTC.

V and J are TRBV7-8 and TRBJ2-1, with 8 bases that match TRBD2. V gave up 2 bases and J gave up 7 bases; unmatched junction bases: 4. This CDR3 spans 14 amino acids. Germline CDR1 and CDR2: SGHVS and FQNEAQ. The CDR3 sequence is CASSLKLAANEQFF. Written as DNA, the CDR3 is TGTGCCAGCAGCTTAAAACTAGCGGCGAATGAGCAGTTCTTC.

This clonotype was seen a handful of times. The chain is built from TRBV5-8 and TRBJ1-2, with D possibly being TRBD1 (5 bases). V lost 5 bases, J lost 3 bases, and 14 bases lay in between. The germline CDR1 and CDR2 sequences are SGHTS and YDEGEE. The CDR3 totals 14 residues. As DNA, the CDR3 is TGTGCCAGCAGTTTACCGACAGCTGACTATGGCTACACCTTC. It is translated as CASSLPTADYGYTF.

The V and J genes are TRBV3-1 and TRBJ2-5; D possibly corresponds to TRBD2 (5 bases). V was pared by 5 bases and J by 2 bases, with 15 bases between. Germline V CDR1 and CDR2: LGHDT, YNNKEL (reference sequence). This CDR3 is 15 amino acids long. CDR3 in DNA: TGTGCCAGCAGCAGCGGTTGGGCCGAACAAGAGACCCAGTACTTC. It encodes CASSSGWAEQETQYF.

The V and J genes are TRBV2 and TRBJ2-7, with D possibly matching TRBD1 (6 bases). Trimming took off 7 bases at V and 6 bases at J, with 13 bases between the two ends. In germline, CDR1 is SNHLY, CDR2 FYNNEI. This CDR3 has 12 residues. In DNA, the CDR3 is TGTGCCAGCAACAGGGATTTGGGCGAGCAGTACTTC. Translating gives CASNRDLGEQYF.

The J gene is TRBJ1-2, the V gene TRBV7-9; D is ambiguous. The CDR3 is made up of 13 amino acids. V gave up 8 bases and J gave up 9 bases, with 19 bases separating them. Looked up from germline, CDR1 is SEHNR and CDR2 is FQNEAQ (reference sequence). DNA for the CDR3: TGTGCCAGCGCCCCGGGGAGCTCGTGGAGCTACACCTTC. Translating gives CASAPGSSWSYTF.

This clonotype was picked up a small number of times. This chain uses TRBV6-6 with TRBJ2-1; TRBD1 matches 9 bases. The CDR3 has 16 amino acids. Germline loops: CDR1 MNHNY, CDR2 SVGAGI (reference sequence). Trimming at V came to 2 bases and at J to 2 bases, leaving 4 bases not matched to a gene. The CDR3 region has the DNA TGTGCCAGCAGTTACCGGGGACAGGGCCCCTACAATGAGCAGTTCTTC. This gives the protein CASSYRGQGPYNEQFF.

V and J are TRBV19 and TRBJ1-2, with 11 bases aligning to TRBD1. The CDR3 is 15 amino acids. The V gene's germline CDR1 is LNHDA and CDR2 SQIVND (reference sequence). After removal of 4 bases from V and 13 bases from J, the junction contained 14 bases not matched to a gene. The CDR3 sequence: CASSSPDRGRVAITF. The CDR3 DNA sequence: TGTGCCAGTAGTAGCCCGGACAGGGGGCGTGTGGCTATCACCTTC.

This clonotype was detected only a few times. The chain has TRBV28 and TRBJ2-1; D remains unclear. CDR3 length equals 12 residues. The V gene's germline CDR1 is MDHEN and CDR2 SYDVKM. Trimming took off 8 bases at V and 2 bases at J, with 7 bases between the two ends. CDR3: CASSDAYNEQFF. CDR3 coding DNA: TGTGCCAGCTCGGACGCCTACAATGAGCAGTTCTTC.

V is TRBV15 and J is TRBJ2-1, with D unresolved. The CDR3 sequence is 16 residues long. The V end was cut by 0 bases, the J end by 1 base, with 10 bases between. Germline CDR1 LNHNV, CDR2 YYDKDF (reference sequence). Here the CDR3 reads CATSRDRDISYNEQFF. Written as DNA, the CDR3 is TGTGCCACCAGCAGAGATCGAGATATTTCCTACAATGAGCAGTTCTTC.

The V gene is TRBV2, the J gene TRBJ2-6; D gene ambiguous. Germline CDR1 and CDR2: SNHLY and FYNNEI. The CDR3 runs to 12 residues. V lost 9 bases, J lost 3 bases, and 6 bases lay in between. This CDR3 reads CARGGGANVLTF. In DNA, the CDR3 is TGTGCCAGAGGCGGTGGGGCCAACGTCCTGACTTTC. Using reference TRBV2 and TRBJ2-6 for the parts outside the CDR3, the full variable domain is EPEVTQTPSHQVTQMGQEVILRCVPISNHLYFYWYRQILGQKVEFLVSFYNNEISEKSEIFDDQFSVERPDGSNFTLKIRSTKLEDSAMYFCARGGGANVLTFGAGSRLTVL.

The sample holds a few counts of this clonotype. This chain links TRBV29-1 with TRBJ2-5, with 7 nucleotides matching TRBD2. This CDR3 has 14 residues. The V and J ends lost 0 bases and 7 bases, in that order; junction bases with no gene match: 8. The germline V gene has CDR1 SQVTM and CDR2 ANQGSEA. The CDR3 sequence: CSVEEGRLARTQYF. In DNA form, the CDR3 reads TGCAGCGTTGAAGAAGGGCGACTAGCCCGGACCCAGTACTTC. The full variable domain, in which reference TRBV29-1 and TRBJ2-5 provide the parts outside the CDR3, is SAVISQKPSRDICQRGTSLTIQCQVDSQVTMMFWYRQQPGQSLTLIATANQGSEATYESGFVIDKFPISRPNLTFSTLTVSNMSPEDSSIYLCSVEEGRLARTQYFGPGTRLLVL.

The gene calls are TRBV7-9 and TRBJ2-5; 7 bases line up with TRBD1. Per the germline V gene, CDR1 is SEHNR and CDR2 is FQNEAQ (reference sequence). Unmatched junction bases numbered 11, after V lost 1 base and J lost 6 bases. The CDR3 runs to 16 residues. CDR3 in amino acids: CASSLEGQNIWKTQYF. DNA of the CDR3: TGTGCCAGCAGCTTAGAGGGACAGAACATTTGGAAGACCCAGTACTTC.

CDR3 protein: CASRGGSWGYTF. CDR3 bases: TGTGCCAGCAGAGGAGGTTCGTGGGGCTACACCTTC. The genes are TRBV12-3 or TRBV12-4 and TRBJ1-2; D is undetermined. The CDR3 covers 12 residues. V lost 6 bases and J lost 8, with 13 bases in between.

This clonotype has a single count. The V and J genes are TRBV10-3 and TRBJ1-2; the match to TRBD1 covers 9 bases. The CDR3 runs to 16 residues. The germline gives CDR1 ENHRY, CDR2 SYGVKD. J gave up 0 bases and V 0 bases, and 2 bases lay outside the gene matches. Here the CDR3 reads CAISESGQGTNYGYTF. CDR3 nucleotide sequence: TGTGCCATCAGTGAGTCTGGACAGGGGACTAACTATGGCTACACCTTC.

The chain carries TRBV27 and TRBJ1-1; no definite D call. Trimming took off 2 bases at V and 5 bases at J, with 9 bases between the two ends. The CDR3 contains 13 residues. Germline lookup yields CDR1 MNHEY and CDR2 SMNVEV (reference sequence). The CDR3 bases are TGTGCCAGCAGTTTAACTATGAGGACTGAAGCTTTCTTT. Its protein is CASSLTMRTEAFF.

The chain has TRBV28 and TRBJ2-1; D is possibly TRBD2 (5 bases). Trimming took off 4 bases at V and 6 bases at J, with 10 bases between the two ends. CDR1 and CDR2 from the germline V gene are MDHEN and SYDVKM. The CDR3 is made up of 13 amino acids. The CDR3, as DNA: TGTGCCAGCAGTTCGGGATCGAGCAATGAGCAGTTCTTC. This gives the protein CASSSGSSNEQFF.